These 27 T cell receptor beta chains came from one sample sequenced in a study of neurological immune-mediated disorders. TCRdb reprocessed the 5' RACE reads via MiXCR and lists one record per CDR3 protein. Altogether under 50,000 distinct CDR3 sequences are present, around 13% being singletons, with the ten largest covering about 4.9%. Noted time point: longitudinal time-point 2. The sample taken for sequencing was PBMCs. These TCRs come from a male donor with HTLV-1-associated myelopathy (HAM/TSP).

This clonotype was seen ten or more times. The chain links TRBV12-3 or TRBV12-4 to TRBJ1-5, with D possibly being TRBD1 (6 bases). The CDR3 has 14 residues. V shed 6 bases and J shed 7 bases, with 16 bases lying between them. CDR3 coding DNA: TGTGCCAGCAGGATGGACAGAGTTTCCCAGCCCCAGCATTTT. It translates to CASRMDRVSQPQHF.

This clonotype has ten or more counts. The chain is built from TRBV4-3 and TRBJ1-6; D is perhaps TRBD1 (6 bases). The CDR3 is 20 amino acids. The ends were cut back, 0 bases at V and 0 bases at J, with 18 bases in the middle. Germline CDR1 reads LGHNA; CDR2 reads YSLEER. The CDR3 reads CASSQDLGTPTASYNSPLHF. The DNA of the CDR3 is TGCGCCAGCAGCCAAGATCTAGGGACACCAACCGCCTCCTATAATTCACCCCTCCACTTT.

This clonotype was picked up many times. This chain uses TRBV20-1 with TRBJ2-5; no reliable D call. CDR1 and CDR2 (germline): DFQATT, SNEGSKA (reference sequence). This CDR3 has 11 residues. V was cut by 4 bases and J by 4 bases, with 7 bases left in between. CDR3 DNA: TGCAGTGCTAACGGTCGAGAGACCCAGTACTTC. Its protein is CSANGRETQYF.

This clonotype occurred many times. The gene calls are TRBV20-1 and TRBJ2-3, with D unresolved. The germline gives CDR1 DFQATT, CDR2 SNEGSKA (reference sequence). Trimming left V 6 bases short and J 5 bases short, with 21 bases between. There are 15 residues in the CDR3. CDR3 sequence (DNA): TGCAGTGCACCGCCTAGACCTCTTTTGGGAGATACGCAGTATTTT. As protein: CSAPPRPLLGDTQYF.

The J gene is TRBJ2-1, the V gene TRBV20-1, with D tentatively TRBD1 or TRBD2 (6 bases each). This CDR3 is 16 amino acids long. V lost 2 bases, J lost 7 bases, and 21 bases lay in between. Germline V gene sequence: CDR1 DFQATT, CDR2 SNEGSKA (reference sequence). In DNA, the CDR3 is TGCAGTGCTAGACCGACCAGCCGGGGGCGGGGAAATGAGCAGTTCTTC. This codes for CSARPTSRGRGNEQFF.

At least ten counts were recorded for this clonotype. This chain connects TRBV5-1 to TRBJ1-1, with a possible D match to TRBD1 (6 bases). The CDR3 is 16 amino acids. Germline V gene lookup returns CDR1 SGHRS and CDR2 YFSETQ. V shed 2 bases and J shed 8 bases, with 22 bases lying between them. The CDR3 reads CASSLDDGRGGSEAFF. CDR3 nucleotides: TGCGCCAGCAGCTTAGACGACGGCCGAGGGGGGTCCGAAGCTTTCTTT.

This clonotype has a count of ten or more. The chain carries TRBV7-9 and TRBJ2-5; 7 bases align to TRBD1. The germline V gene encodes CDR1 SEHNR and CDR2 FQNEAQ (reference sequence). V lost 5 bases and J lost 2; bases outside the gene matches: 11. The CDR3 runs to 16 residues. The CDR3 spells CASSLTGDANQETQYF. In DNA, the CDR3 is TGTGCCAGCAGCCTAACAGGGGACGCGAATCAAGAGACCCAGTACTTC. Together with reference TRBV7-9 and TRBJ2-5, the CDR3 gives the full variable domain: DTGVSQNPRHKITKRGQNVTFRCDPISEHNRLYWYRQTLGQGPEFLTYFQNEAQLEKSRLLSDRFSAERPKGSFSTLEIQRTEQGDSAMYLCASSLTGDANQETQYFGPGTRLLVL.

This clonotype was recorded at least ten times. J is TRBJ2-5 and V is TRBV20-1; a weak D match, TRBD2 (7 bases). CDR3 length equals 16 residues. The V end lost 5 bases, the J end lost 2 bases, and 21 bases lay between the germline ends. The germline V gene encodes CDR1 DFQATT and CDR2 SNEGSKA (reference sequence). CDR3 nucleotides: TGCAGTGCTGCCATTTGGGGCAGGGGAGGGCAAGAGACCCAGTACTTC. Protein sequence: CSAAIWGRGGQETQYF.

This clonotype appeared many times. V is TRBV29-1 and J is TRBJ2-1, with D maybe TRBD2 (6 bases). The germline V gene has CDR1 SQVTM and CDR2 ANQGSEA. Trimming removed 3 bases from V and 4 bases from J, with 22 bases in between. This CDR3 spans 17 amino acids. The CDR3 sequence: CSVEGWETVGTYNEQFF. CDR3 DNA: TGCAGCGTTGAGGGATGGGAGACAGTGGGGACTTACAATGAGCAGTTCTTC.

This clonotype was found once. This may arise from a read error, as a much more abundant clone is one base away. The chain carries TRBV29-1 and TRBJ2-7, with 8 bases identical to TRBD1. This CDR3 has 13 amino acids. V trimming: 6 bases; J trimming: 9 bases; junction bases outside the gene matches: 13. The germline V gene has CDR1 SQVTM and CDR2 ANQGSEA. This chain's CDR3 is CSVATDRAFGQYF. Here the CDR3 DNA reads TGCAGCGTCGCCACGGACAGGGCCTTCGGGCAGTACTTC.

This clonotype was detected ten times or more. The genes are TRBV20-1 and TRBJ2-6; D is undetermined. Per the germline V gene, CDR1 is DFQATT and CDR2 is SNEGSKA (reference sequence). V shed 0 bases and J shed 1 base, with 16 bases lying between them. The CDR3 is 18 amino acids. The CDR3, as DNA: TGCAGTGCTAGAGATCTCGCGGTAGGGAAGTCTGGGGCCAACGTCCTGACTTTC. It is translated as CSARDLAVGKSGANVLTF.

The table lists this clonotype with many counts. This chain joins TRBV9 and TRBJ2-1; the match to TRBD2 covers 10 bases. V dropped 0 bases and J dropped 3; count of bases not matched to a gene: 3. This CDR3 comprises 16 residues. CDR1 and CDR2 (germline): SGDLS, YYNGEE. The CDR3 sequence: CASSVDQRGGYNEQFF. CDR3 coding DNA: TGTGCCAGCAGCGTAGACCAGCGGGGGGGCTACAATGAGCAGTTCTTC.

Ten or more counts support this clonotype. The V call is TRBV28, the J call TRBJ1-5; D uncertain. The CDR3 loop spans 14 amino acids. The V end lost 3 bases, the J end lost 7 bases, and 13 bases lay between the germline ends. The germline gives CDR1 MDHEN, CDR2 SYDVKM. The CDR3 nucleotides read TGTGCCAGCAGTTTTTCATCGAGGGTACAGCCCCAGCATTTT. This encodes CASSFSSRVQPQHF.

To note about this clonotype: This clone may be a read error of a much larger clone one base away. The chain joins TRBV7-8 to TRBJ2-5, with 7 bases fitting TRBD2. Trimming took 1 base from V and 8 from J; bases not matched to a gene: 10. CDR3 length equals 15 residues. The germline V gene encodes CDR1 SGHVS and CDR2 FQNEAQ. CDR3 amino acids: CASSLEGAGRDTQYF. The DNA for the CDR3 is TGTGCCAGCAGCTTAGAAGGAGCGGGGCGGGATACCCAGTACTTC.

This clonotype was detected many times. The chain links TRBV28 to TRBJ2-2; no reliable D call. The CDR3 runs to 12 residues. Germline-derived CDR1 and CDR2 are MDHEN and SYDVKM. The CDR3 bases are TGTGTCGTCTTTCCGAACACCGGGGAGCTGTTTTTT. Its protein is CVVFPNTGELFF.

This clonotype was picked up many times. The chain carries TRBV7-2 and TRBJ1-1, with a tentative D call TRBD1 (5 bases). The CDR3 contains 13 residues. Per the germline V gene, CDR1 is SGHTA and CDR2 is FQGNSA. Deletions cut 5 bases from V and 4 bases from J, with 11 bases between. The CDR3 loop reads CASSKAGGTEAFF. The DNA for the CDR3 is TGTGCCAGCAGCAAAGCCGGGGGCACTGAAGCTTTCTTT.

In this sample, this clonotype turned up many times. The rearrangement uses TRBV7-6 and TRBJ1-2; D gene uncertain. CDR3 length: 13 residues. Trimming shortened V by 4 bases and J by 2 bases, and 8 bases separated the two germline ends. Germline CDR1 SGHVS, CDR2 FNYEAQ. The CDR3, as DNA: TGTGCCAGCAGCTCTGACGGAAACTATGGCTACACCTTC. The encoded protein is CASSSDGNYGYTF.

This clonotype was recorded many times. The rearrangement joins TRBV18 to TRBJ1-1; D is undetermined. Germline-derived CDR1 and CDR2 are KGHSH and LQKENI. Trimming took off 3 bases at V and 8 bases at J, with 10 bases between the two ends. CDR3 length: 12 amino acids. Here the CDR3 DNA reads TGTGCCAGCTCACCGGGTCGGCAGGAAGCTTTCTTT. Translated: CASSPGRQEAFF.

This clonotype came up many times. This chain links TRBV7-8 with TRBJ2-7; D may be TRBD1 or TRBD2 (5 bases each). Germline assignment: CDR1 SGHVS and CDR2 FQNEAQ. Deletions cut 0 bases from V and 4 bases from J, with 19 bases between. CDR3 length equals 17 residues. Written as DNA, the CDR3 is TGTGCCAGCAGCTTAGCGCCTGTTTCAGGGACCTTTTACGAGCAGTACTTC. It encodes CASSLAPVSGTFYEQYF.

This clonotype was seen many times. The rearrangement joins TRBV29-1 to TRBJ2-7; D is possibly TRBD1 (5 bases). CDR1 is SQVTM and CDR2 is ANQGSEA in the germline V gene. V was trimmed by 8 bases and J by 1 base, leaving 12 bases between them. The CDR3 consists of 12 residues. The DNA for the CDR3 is TGCAGCTTCACTGACAGTTCCTACGAGCAGTACTTC. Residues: CSFTDSSYEQYF.

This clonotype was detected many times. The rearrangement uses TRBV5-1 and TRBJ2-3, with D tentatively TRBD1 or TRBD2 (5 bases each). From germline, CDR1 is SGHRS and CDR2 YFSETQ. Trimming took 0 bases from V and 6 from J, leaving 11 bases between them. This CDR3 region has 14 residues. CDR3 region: CASSLDTGRDTQYF. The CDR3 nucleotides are TGCGCCAGCAGCTTGGACACGGGGCGGGATACGCAGTATTTT.

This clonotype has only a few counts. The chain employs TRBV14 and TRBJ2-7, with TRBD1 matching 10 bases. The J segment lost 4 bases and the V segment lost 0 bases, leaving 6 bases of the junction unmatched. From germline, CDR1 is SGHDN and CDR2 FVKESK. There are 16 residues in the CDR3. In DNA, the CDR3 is TGTGCCAGCAGCCAAGATCCCGACAGGGGGCTGTACGAGCAGTACTTC. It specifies CASSQDPDRGLYEQYF. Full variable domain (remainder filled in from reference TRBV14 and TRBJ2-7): EAGVTQFPSHSVIEKGQTVTLRCDPISGHDNLYWYRRVMGKEIKFLLHFVKESKQDESGMPNNRFLAERTGGTYSTLKVQPAELEDSGVYFCASSQDPDRGLYEQYFGPGTRLTVT.

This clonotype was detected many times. The CDR3 region has the DNA TGTGCCAGTAGTAGGGGATGGTATCAGCCCCAGCATTTT. Translation gives CASSRGWYQPQHF. The rearrangement links TRBV19 to TRBJ1-5; D not certain. Per the germline V gene, CDR1 is LNHDA and CDR2 is SQIVND (reference sequence). V was cut by 4 bases and J by 5 bases, with 9 bases left in between. The CDR3 spans 13 residues.

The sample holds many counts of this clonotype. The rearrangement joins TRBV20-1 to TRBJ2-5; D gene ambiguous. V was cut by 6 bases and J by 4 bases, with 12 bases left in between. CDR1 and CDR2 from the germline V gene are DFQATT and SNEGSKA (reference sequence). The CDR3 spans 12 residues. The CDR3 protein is CSAPRWGETQYF. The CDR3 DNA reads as TGCAGTGCGCCTCGGTGGGGAGAGACCCAGTACTTC.

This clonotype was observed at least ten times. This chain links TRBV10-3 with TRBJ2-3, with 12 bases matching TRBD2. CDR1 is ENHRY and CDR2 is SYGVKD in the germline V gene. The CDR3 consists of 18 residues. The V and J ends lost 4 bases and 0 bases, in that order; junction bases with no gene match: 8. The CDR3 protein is CAISAGLAGPRSTDTQYF. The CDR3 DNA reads TGTGCCATCAGTGCCGGACTAGCGGGACCTCGTAGCACAGATACGCAGTATTTT.

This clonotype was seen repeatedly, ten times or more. This CDR3 reads CASSPNRWKNIQYF. In DNA form, the CDR3 reads TGTGCCAGCAGCCCTAACCGGTGGAAAAACATTCAGTACTTC. The V call is TRBV7-2, the J call TRBJ2-4, with no clear D. The CDR3 is made up of 14 amino acids. Trimming took off 5 bases at V and 4 bases at J, with 12 bases between the two ends. Germline V gene lookup returns CDR1 SGHTA and CDR2 FQGNSA.

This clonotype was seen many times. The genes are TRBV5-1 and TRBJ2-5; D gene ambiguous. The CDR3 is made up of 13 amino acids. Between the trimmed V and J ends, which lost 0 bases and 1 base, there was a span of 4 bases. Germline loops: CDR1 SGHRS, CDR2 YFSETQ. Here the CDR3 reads CASSLGAQETQYF. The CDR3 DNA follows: TGCGCCAGCAGCTTGGGGGCCCAAGAGACCCAGTACTTC.